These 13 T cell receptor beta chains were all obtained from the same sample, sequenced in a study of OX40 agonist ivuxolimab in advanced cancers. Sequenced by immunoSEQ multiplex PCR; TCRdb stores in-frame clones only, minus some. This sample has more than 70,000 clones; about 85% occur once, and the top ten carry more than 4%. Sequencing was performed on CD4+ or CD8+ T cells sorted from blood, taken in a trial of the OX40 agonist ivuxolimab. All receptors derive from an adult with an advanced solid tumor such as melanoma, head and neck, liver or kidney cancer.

The CDR3 loop is CASSLQGADGYTF. DNA for the CDR3: TGTGCCAGCTCACTACAGGGGGCTGATGGCTACACCTTC. This chain connects TRBV18 to TRBJ1-2; TRBD1 matches at 9 bases. V lost 4 bases and J lost 6; bases outside the gene matches: 3. The germline gives CDR1 KGHSH, CDR2 LQKENI. This CDR3 is built from 13 residues. Together with reference TRBV18 and TRBJ1-2, the CDR3 gives the full variable domain: NAGVMQNPRHLVRRRGQEARLRCSPMKGHSHVYWYRQLPEEGLKFMVYLQKENIIDESGMPKERFSAEFPKEGPSILRIQQVVRGDSAAYFCASSLQGADGYTFGSGTRLTVV.

CDR3 protein: CASSQSVTETEAFF. The CDR3 region has the DNA TGCGCCAGCAGTCAATCGGTGACGGAGACTGAAGCTTTCTTT. This chain connects TRBV23-1 to TRBJ1-1; no clear D. TRBV23-1 is classed as an ORF, of uncertain function. V was clipped by 0 bases and J by 5 bases, with 10 bases between them. The CDR3 length is 14 residues.

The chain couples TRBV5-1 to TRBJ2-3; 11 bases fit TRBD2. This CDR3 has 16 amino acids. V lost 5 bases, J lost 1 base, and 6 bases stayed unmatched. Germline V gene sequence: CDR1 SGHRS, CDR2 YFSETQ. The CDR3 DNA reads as TGCGCCAGCAGTCGGACTAGCGGGTTTGGCACAGATACGCAGTATTTT. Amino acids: CASSRTSGFGTDTQYF.

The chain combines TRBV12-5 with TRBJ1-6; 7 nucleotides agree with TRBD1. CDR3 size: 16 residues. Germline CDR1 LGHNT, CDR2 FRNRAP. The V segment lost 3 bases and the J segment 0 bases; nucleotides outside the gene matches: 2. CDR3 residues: CASGLPGGSYNSPLHF. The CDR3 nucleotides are TGTGCTAGTGGTTTACCAGGGGGCTCCTATAATTCACCCCTCCACTTT. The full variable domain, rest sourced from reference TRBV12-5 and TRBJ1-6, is DARVTQTPRHKVTEMGQEVTMRCQPILGHNTVFWYRQTMMQGLELLAYFRNRAPLDDSGMPKDRFSAEMPDATLATLKIQPSEPRDSAVYFCASGLPGGSYNSPLHFGNGTRLTVT.

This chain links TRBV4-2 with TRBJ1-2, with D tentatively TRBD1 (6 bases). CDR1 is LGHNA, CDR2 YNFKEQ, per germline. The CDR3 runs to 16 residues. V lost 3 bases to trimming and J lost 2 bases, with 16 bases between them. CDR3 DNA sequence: TGTGCCAGCAGCCAGGGGGGCATCCGCCCCAACTATGGCTACACCTTC. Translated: CASSQGGIRPNYGYTF.

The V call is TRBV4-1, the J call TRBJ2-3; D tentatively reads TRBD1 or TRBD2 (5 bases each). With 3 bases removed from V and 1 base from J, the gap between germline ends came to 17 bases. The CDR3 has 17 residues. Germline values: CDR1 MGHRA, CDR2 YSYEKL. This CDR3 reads CASSHGVPRGGTDTQYF. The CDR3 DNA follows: TGCGCCAGCAGCCACGGGGTTCCCCGGGGCGGCACAGATACGCAGTATTTT.

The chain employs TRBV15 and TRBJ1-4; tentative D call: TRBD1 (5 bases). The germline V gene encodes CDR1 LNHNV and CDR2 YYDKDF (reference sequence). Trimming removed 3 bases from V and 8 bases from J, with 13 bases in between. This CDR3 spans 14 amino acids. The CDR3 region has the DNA TGTGCCACCAGCAGTGGGGGTATGGGCGAAAAACTGTTTTTT. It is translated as CATSSGGMGEKLFF. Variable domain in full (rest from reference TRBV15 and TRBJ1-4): DAMVIQNPRYQVTQFGKPVTLSCSQTLNHNVMYWYQQKSSQAPKLLFHYYDKDFNNEADTPDNFQSRRPNTSFCFLDIRSPGLGDTAMYLCATSSGGMGEKLFFGSGTQLSVL.

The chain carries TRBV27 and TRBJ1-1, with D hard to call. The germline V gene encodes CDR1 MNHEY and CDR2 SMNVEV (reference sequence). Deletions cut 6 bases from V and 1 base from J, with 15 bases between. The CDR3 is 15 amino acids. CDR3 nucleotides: TGTGCCAGCAGAACCCCGAGACAAAGGAACACTGAAGCTTTCTTT. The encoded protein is CASRTPRQRNTEAFF.

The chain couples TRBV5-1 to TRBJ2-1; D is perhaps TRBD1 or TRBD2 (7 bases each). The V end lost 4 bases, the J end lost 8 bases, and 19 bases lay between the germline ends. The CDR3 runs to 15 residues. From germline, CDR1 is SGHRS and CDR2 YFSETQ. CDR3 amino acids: CASSPPFRGRDEQFF. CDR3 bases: TGCGCCAGCAGCCCCCCTTTCAGGGGGAGGGATGAGCAGTTCTTC.

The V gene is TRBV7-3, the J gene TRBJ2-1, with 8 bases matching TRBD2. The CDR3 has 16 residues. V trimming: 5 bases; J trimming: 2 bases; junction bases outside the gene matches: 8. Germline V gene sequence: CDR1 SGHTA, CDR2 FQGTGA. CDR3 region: CASSLTAGAPYNEQFF. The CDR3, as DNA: TGTGCCAGCAGCCTCACAGCGGGGGCCCCCTACAATGAGCAGTTCTTC.

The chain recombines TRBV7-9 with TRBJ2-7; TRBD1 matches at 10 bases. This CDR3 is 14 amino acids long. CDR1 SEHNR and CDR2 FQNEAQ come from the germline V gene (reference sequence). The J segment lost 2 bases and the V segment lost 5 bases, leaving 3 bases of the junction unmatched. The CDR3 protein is CASSRTGGPYEQYF. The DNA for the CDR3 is TGTGCCAGCAGCCGGACAGGGGGACCCTACGAGCAGTACTTC.

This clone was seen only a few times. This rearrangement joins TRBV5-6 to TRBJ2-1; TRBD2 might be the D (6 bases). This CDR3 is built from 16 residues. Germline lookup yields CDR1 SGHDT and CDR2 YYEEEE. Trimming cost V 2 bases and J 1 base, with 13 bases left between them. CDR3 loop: CASSFMDRGSYNEQFF. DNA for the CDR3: TGTGCCAGCAGCTTTATGGACCGGGGGTCCTACAATGAGCAGTTCTTC.

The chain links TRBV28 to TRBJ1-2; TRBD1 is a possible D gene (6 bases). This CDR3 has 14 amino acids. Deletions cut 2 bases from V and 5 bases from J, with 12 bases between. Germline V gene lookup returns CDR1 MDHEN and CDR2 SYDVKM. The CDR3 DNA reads TGTGCCAGCAGTTTAGGGCAGGGGACATATGGCTACACCTTC. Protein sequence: CASSLGQGTYGYTF.